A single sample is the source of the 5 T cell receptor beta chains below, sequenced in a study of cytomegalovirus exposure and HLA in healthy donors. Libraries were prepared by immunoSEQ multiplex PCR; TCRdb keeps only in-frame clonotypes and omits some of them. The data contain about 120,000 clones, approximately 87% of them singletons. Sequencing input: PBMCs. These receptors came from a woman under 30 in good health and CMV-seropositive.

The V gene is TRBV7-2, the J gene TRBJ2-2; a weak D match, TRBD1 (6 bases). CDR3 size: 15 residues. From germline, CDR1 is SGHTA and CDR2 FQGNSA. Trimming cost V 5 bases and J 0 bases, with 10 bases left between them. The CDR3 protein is CASSPDRTNTGELFF. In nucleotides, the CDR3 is TGTGCCAGCAGCCCAGACAGGACGAACACCGGGGAGCTGTTTTTT.

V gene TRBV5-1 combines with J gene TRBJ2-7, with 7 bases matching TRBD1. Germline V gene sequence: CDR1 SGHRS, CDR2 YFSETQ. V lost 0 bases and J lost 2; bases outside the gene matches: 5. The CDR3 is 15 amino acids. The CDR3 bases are TGCGCCAGCAGCTTGGAGGGGGCGAGTACCTACGAGCAGTACTTC. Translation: CASSLEGASTYEQYF.

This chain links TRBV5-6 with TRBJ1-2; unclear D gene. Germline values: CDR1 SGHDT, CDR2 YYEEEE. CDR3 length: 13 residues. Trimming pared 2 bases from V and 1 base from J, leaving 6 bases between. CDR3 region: CASSLSNNYGYTF. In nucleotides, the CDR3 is TGTGCCAGCAGCTTAAGCAATAACTATGGCTACACCTTC.

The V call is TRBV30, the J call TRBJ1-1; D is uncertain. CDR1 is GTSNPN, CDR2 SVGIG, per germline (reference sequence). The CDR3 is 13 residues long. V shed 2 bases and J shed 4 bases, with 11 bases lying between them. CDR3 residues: CAWSRGISTEAFF. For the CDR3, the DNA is TGTGCCTGGAGTCGAGGGATTTCCACTGAAGCTTTCTTT.

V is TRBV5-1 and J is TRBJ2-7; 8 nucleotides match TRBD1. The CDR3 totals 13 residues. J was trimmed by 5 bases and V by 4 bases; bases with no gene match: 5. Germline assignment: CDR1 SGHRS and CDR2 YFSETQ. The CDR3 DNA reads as TGCGCCAGCAGCCCATGGACAGGGAACGAGCAGTACTTC. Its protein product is CASSPWTGNEQYF.